The rows below give T cell receptor beta chains drawn from one sample of a study of T cells in Graves' hyperthyroidism and ophthalmopathy. Using its own MiXCR run on the multiplex PCR reads, TCRdb lists one record per CDR3 protein. The sample includes 650,000 to 700,000 distinct CDR3 sequences, 15% to 20% of them seen just once. Sample: blood. The receptors stem from a man aged 45-65 years with Graves' hyperthyroidism. Both conserved end residues are part of each CDR3. D genes are given only for firm matches. Where a row states a size, it is once, few, many or the class of an expanded clone; other rows omit it.

TRBJ2-7,.,TRBD2,TRBV6-2/TRBV6-3,CASTKLGLAGANYYEQYF,TGTGCCAGCACCAAACTTGGACTAGCGGGAGCGAACTACTACGAGCAGTACTTC
TRBJ2-5,.,.,TRBV19,CASSIRLEGHQETQYF,TGTGCCAGTAGTATAAGACTGGAGGGACACCAAGAGACCCAGTACTTC
TRBJ2-7,many,.,TRBV12-3/TRBV12-4,CASKGGSRSEQYF,TGTGCCAGCAAGGGGGGCTCAAGGTCCGAGCAGTACTTC
TRBJ1-2,many,.,TRBV7-2,CASSLARSAHGYTF,TGTGCCAGCAGCTTAGCGCGTTCCGCCCATGGCTACACCTTC
TRBJ2-3,.,TRBD1,TRBV30,CAWNGQGSADTQYF,TGTGCCTGGAATGGACAGGGCTCAGCAGATACGCAGTATTTT
TRBJ1-2,many,.,TRBV27,CASSPPGVAGIYGYTF,TGTGCCAGCAGTCCCCCAGGGGTTGCAGGGATCTATGGCTACACCTTC
TRBJ2-3,few,TRBD2,TRBV12-3/TRBV12-4,CASSFHPPGTRTDTQYF,TGTGCCAGCAGTTTCCACCCCCCAGGGACTAGAACAGATACGCAGTATTTT
TRBJ1-3,few,.,TRBV7-2,CASSLVESSGNTIYF,TGTGCCAGCAGCTTAGTGGAAAGCTCTGGAAACACCATATATTTT
TRBJ1-4,.,TRBD1,TRBV30,CAWILTGVNEKLFF,TGTGCCTGGATTCTGACAGGGGTTAATGAAAAACTGTTTTTT
TRBJ2-7,.,TRBD1,TRBV6-1,CASREGQPSYEQYF,TGTGCCAGCAGAGAGGGACAGCCCTCCTACGAGCAGTACTTC
TRBJ1-2,many,.,TRBV7-2,CASRGQGADGYTF,TGTGCCAGCAGAGGGCAGGGAGCGGATGGCTACACCTTC
TRBJ1-5,few,.,TRBV19,CASRMGDASNQPQHF,TGTGCCAGTAGGATGGGGGATGCGAGCAATCAGCCCCAGCATTTT
TRBJ1-5,.,TRBD1,TRBV7-2,CASSSTTGSTDTQHF,TGTGCCAGCAGCTCAACGACAGGGAGCACAGATACGCAGCATTTT
TRBJ2-7,.,.,TRBV2,CASSEEPGGGYEQYF,TGTGCCAGCAGTGAAGAGCCAGGGGGGGGCTACGAGCAGTACTTC
TRBJ2-1,.,.,TRBV19,CASKEQLAANEQFF,TGTGCCAGTAAAGAACAGCTAGCTGCGAATGAGCAGTTCTTC
TRBJ2-5,.,TRBD2,TRBV12-3/TRBV12-4,CASSASGRYQETQYF,TGTGCCAGCAGCGCTAGCGGGAGGTACCAAGAGACCCAGTACTTC
TRBJ2-3,many,.,TRBV27,CASRGSGGADTQYF,TGTGCCAGCAGAGGGAGCGGAGGGGCAGATACGCAGTATTTT
TRBJ1-3,.,.,TRBV30,CAWTRRGPGNTIYF,TGTGCCTGGACTAGACGGGGCCCTGGAAACACCATATATTTT
TRBJ2-7,many,.,TRBV7-2,CASSFISGDEQYF,TGTGCCAGCAGCTTCATTTCGGGGGACGAGCAGTACTTC
TRBJ1-5,few,.,TRBV20-1,CSAKQGWDSNQPQHF,TGCAGTGCTAAACAGGGTTGGGATAGCAATCAGCCCCAGCATTTT
TRBJ1-1,many,.,TRBV7-9,CASSATTVGNTEAFF,TGTGCCAGCAGCGCAACGACAGTTGGGAACACTGAAGCTTTCTTT
TRBJ2-7,many,TRBD2,TRBV27,CATGNGLAGVSYEQYF,TGTGCCACTGGCAACGGACTAGCGGGAGTATCCTACGAGCAGTACTTC
TRBJ2-1,.,TRBD2,TRBV7-3,CASSTSGEAYNEQFF,TGTGCCAGCAGCACTAGCGGGGAAGCCTACAATGAGCAGTTCTTC
TRBJ2-7,many,.,TRBV12-3/TRBV12-4,CASSFSRYEQYF,TGTGCCAGCAGTTTCTCCCGCTACGAGCAGTACTTC
TRBJ1-2,many,.,TRBV28,CASSVIGLLYTF,TGTGCCAGCAGTGTTATCGGGCTACTCTACACCTTC
TRBJ1-2,many,.,TRBV7-9,CASSLARLSGDGYTF,TGTGCCAGCAGCTTAGCGCGGTTGAGTGGGGATGGCTACACCTTC
TRBJ1-5,many,.,TRBV11-2,CASSLGGYSNQPQHF,TGTGCCAGCAGTTTAGGGGGGTATAGCAATCAGCCCCAGCATTTT
TRBJ1-1,many,.,TRBV27,CASSLGSSNTEAFF,TGTGCCAGCAGTTTGGGCAGTTCGAACACTGAAGCTTTCTTT
TRBJ1-2,.,.,TRBV20-1,CSARDPTAYGYTF,TGCAGTGCTAGAGACCCGACCGCGTATGGCTACACCTTC
TRBJ2-2,.,TRBD2,TRBV27,CASSLSAGAVIGELFF,TGTGCCAGCAGTTTATCCGCGGGAGCGGTTATCGGGGAGCTGTTTTTT
TRBJ1-1,many,TRBD1,TRBV28,CASSKDRANTEAFF,TGTGCCAGCAGTAAAGACAGGGCGAACACTGAAGCTTTCTTT
TRBJ2-1,few,TRBD2,TRBV5-4,CASSYSGRAWNEQFF,TGTGCCAGCAGTTATAGCGGGAGGGCCTGGAATGAGCAGTTCTTC
TRBJ1-2,.,TRBD1,TRBV19,CASSTRTGLNYGYTF,TGTGCCAGTAGTACCCGGACAGGACTCAACTATGGCTACACCTTC
TRBJ1-5,.,.,TRBV6-2/TRBV6-3,CASSYLGGEGNQPQHF,TGTGCCAGCAGTTACCTGGGAGGTGAGGGCAATCAGCCCCAGCATTTT
TRBJ2-7,.,TRBD2,TRBV5-1,CASSFLAGAPSEQYF,TGCGCCAGCAGCTTCCTAGCGGGAGCCCCGAGCGAGCAGTACTTC
TRBJ2-5,many,TRBD1,TRBV18,CASSRPGTGKETQYF,TGTGCCAGCTCACGACCCGGGACAGGAAAAGAGACCCAGTACTTC
TRBJ2-1,many,.,TRBV12-3/TRBV12-4,CASSLSGAGNEQFF,TGTGCCAGCAGTTTATCGGGGGCTGGGAATGAGCAGTTCTTC
TRBJ1-6,many,TRBD1,TRBV30,CACSGQRNSPLHF,TGTGCCTGCTCGGGACAGAGAAACTCACCCCTCCACTTT
TRBJ2-1,few,TRBD2,TRBV5-4,CASSPGLARYNEQFF,TGTGCCAGCAGCCCCGGACTAGCGCGGTACAATGAGCAGTTCTTC
TRBJ2-5,.,.,TRBV7-9,CASSLAVQGGETQYF,TGTGCCAGCAGCTTAGCGGTGCAGGGTGGTGAGACCCAGTACTTC
TRBJ2-3,once,.,TRBV5-1,CASSSTGNSADTQYF,TGCGCCAGCAGCTCCACAGGTAATTCCGCAGATACGCAGTATTTT
TRBJ1-6,many,.,TRBV30,CASQWDSPLHF,TGTGCCTCCCAGTGGGATTCACCCCTCCACTTT
TRBJ1-1,few,.,TRBV6-1,CASIPKGQGNTEAFF,TGTGCCAGCATCCCTAAGGGGCAGGGGAACACTGAAGCTTTCTTT
TRBJ2-4,few,.,TRBV7-3,CASSLTPGVQNIQYF,TGTGCCAGCAGCTTAACGCCAGGGGTCCAAAACATTCAGTACTTC
TRBJ1-2,many,.,TRBV10-3,CAISEPSGPPSYGYTF,TGTGCCATCAGTGAGCCGAGTGGGCCACCAAGCTATGGCTACACCTTC
TRBJ1-4,.,.,TRBV20-1,CSARVGWRGRKNEKLFF,TGCAGTGCTAGAGTTGGCTGGAGGGGAAGGAAAAATGAAAAACTGTTTTTT